This TCR beta chain was recorded in a study of identical twins. Trimming at V came to 5 bases and at J to 6 bases, leaving 6 bases not matched to a gene. The CDR3 spans 13 residues. Germline V lookup: CDR1 SGHAT, CDR2 FQNNGV. Via MiXCR, TCRdb re-called the 5' RACE reads, giving one row per CDR3 protein. This sample carries approximately 700,000 distinct CDR3 sequences, approximately 6% of them seen once, and the ten largest clones take 1.5% to 2%. The sequenced sample consisted of naive T cells sorted from blood. This clonotype was sampled from a man aged 18 to 29 in good health. V and J are TRBV11-2 and TRBJ1-1; 7 bases are shared with TRBD1. CDR3 loop: CASSTGTAPEAFF. In DNA form, the CDR3 reads TGTGCCAGCAGCACCGGGACAGCCCCTGAAGCTTTCTTT.